This T cell receptor beta chain came from a study of T cells in Graves' hyperthyroidism and ophthalmopathy. The CDR3 length is 15 residues. Germline assignment: CDR1 LGHNA and CDR2 YNFKEQ. V dropped 0 bases and J dropped 6; count of bases not matched to a gene: 5. Amplified TCR beta CDR3 regions derived from RNA transcripts. RT-PCR in the first round (using the HTBI primer set) targeted the TCR CDR3. TCRdb reprocessed the multiplex PCR reads with MiXCR, giving one entry per CDR3 protein. The table includes roughly 580,000 distinct CDR3 sequences, more than 11% detected once. The TCR sequence derives from a woman younger than 45 with Graves' hyperthyroidism that later progressed to Graves' ophthalmopathy. The source material was blood. The chain employs TRBV4-2 and TRBJ2-3; 8 bases agree with TRBD2. The CDR3 sequence is CASSQDLTGGDTQYF. The DNA for the CDR3 is TGTGCCAGCAGCCAAGATCTAACGGGAGGGGATACGCAGTATTTT.